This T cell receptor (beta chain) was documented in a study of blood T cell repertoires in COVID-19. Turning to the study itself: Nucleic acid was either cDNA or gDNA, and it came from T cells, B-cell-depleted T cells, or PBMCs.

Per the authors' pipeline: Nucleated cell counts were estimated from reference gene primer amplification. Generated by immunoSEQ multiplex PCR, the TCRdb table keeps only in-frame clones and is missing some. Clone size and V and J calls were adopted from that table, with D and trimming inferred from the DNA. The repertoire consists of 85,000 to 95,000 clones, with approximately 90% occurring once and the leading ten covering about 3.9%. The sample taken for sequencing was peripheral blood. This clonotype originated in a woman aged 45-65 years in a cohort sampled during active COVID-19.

The CDR3 nucleotides are TGTGCCAGCACTAGCCCGGGCTCTGGAAACACCATATATTTT. It translates to CASTSPGSGNTIYF. This chain joins TRBV28 and TRBJ1-3, with D hard to call. Germline CDR1 reads MDHEN; CDR2 reads SYDVKM. V shed 7 bases and J shed 0 bases, with 10 bases lying between them. This CDR3 is built from 14 residues.